Shown below are 6 T cell receptor beta chains from a single sample sequenced in a study of cytomegalovirus exposure and HLA in healthy donors. With 60 Vbeta and 13 Jbeta primers, the PCR was carried out. The method was immunoSEQ multiplex PCR; TCRdb's version includes in-frame clones alone and lacks a portion of them. This sample has 100,000 to 150,000 clones, with about 76% found just once. The sample was PBMCs. These receptors came from a young man in good health and CMV-seronegative.

The sample holds a few counts of this clone. The V gene is TRBV19, the J gene TRBJ2-3; D call uncertain. Trimming took off 1 base at V and 4 bases at J, with 9 bases between the two ends. Looked up from germline, CDR1 is LNHDA and CDR2 is SQIVND (reference sequence). The CDR3 is made up of 14 amino acids. In DNA form, the CDR3 reads TGTGCCAGTAGTATAGGAGGAAGCGCAGATACGCAGTATTTT. Translating it yields CASSIGGSADTQYF.

The chain has TRBV5-1 and TRBJ1-5, with 12 positions matching TRBD1. This CDR3 is built from 15 residues. Germline-derived CDR1 and CDR2 are SGHRS and YFSETQ. The J segment lost 5 bases and the V segment lost 5 bases, leaving 5 bases of the junction unmatched. The CDR3 here is CASSPGTGGYQPQHF. The CDR3 DNA reads as TGCGCCAGCAGTCCCGGGACAGGGGGCTATCAGCCCCAGCATTTT.

The V and J genes are TRBV28 and TRBJ2-7; D may be TRBD2 (5 bases). Germline values: CDR1 MDHEN, CDR2 SYDVKM. The germline V and J ends were trimmed by 3 bases and 4 bases, with 16 bases remaining between them. CDR3 length equals 15 residues. The CDR3 loop reads CASSFELGRTYEQYF. Written as DNA, the CDR3 is TGTGCCAGCAGTTTCGAACTTGGCAGGACTTACGAGCAGTACTTC.

The rearrangement uses TRBV7-9 and TRBJ2-7, with TRBD1 identical over 8 bases. Losses at the gene ends were 4 bases for V and 4 bases for J; bases not matched to a gene: 15. Germline CDR1 reads SEHNR; CDR2 reads FQNEAQ (reference sequence). The CDR3 covers 17 residues. This CDR3 is CASSSSGGRFIFYEQYF. In DNA, the CDR3 is TGTGCCAGCAGCTCATCAGGGGGCAGGTTCATTTTTTACGAGCAGTACTTC. Variable domain in full (rest from reference TRBV7-9 and TRBJ2-7): DTGVSQNPRHKITKRGQNVTFRCDPISEHNRLYWYRQTLGQGPEFLTYFQNEAQLEKSRLLSDRFSAERPKGSFSTLEIQRTEQGDSAMYLCASSSSGGRFIFYEQYFGPGTRLTVT.

The chain joins TRBV15 to TRBJ1-2; maybe TRBD1 (5 bases). Germline CDR1 is LNHNV and CDR2 is YYDKDF (reference sequence). The CDR3 extends over 18 amino acids. Between the trimmed V and J ends, which lost 0 bases and 2 bases, there was a span of 19 bases. As DNA, the CDR3 is TGTGCCACCAGCAGAGATCTCGTCAGGGTTCAGAGAAACTATGGCTACACCTTC. It yields the protein CATSRDLVRVQRNYGYTF.

The chain recombines TRBV11-2 with TRBJ2-7, with 8 bases that match TRBD1. Per the germline V gene, CDR1 is SGHAT and CDR2 is FQNNGV. The CDR3 has 14 residues. V lost 0 bases, J lost 6 bases, and 4 bases stayed unmatched. This CDR3 is CASSLDGGTGEQYF. The DNA for the CDR3 is TGTGCCAGCAGCTTAGATGGGGGGACAGGCGAGCAGTACTTC.